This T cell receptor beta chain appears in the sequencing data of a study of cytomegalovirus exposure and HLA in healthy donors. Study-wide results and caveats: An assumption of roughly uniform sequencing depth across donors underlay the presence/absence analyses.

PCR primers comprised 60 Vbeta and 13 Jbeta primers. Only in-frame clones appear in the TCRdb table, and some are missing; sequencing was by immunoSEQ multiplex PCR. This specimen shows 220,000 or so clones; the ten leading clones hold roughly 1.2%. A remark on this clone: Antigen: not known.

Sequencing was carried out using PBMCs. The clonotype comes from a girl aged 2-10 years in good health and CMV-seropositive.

The CDR3 DNA reads TGTGCCAGCAGTTTACTAGGCTCCTACGAGCAGTACTTC. Encoded protein: CASSLLGSYEQYF. The V and J genes are TRBV6-6 and TRBJ2-5, with D perhaps matching TRBD2 (5 bases). Gene TRBJ2-7 matches the end of the DNA better, so the J call may be wrong. The germline V gene encodes CDR1 MNHNY and CDR2 SVGAGI (reference sequence). The CDR3 length is 13 residues.